The 23 T cell receptor beta chains below all came from one sample that was sequenced in a study of blood T cell repertoires in COVID-19. The repertoire was sequenced with immunoSEQ multiplex PCR; TCRdb's copy has only in-frame clones and lacks some. The table records about 180,000 clones, around 84% of them present only once. Input material: PBMCs or T cells enriched from blood (not recorded which). The source is a man aged 45-65 years who had recovered from COVID-19.

The chain employs TRBV28 and TRBJ1-1, with D unresolved. Germline lookup yields CDR1 MDHEN and CDR2 SYDVKM. Trimming took off 6 bases at V and 5 bases at J, with 19 bases between the two ends. The CDR3 runs to 15 residues. The CDR3 DNA sequence: TGTGCCAGCAGCTCGGGAATGAAGATAATGACTGAAGCTTTCTTT. Translation gives CASSSGMKIMTEAFF. Filled out from reference TRBV28 and TRBJ1-1, the complete variable domain reads DVKVTQSSRYLVKRTGEKVFLECVQDMDHENMFWYRQDPGLGLRLIYFSYDVKMKEKGDIPEGYSVSREKKERFSLILESASTNQTSMYLCASSSGMKIMTEAFFGQGTRLTVV.

This sequence joins TRBV9 and TRBJ2-6; 9 positions match TRBD1. The CDR3 totals 18 residues. Germline CDR1 is SGDLS and CDR2 is YYNGEE. Trimming cost V 1 base and J 1 base; bases outside gene matches: 6. The CDR3 reads CASSVSGTGFSGANVLTF. Written as DNA, the CDR3 is TGTGCCAGCAGCGTATCCGGGACAGGGTTTTCTGGGGCCAACGTCCTGACTTTC.

This clone has a single count. The chain carries TRBV5-5 and TRBJ1-1, with 9 bases matching TRBD1. Germline V gene sequence: CDR1 SGHKS, CDR2 YYEKEE (reference sequence). CDR3 size: 16 residues. J was trimmed by 5 bases and V by 2 bases; bases with no gene match: 10. CDR3 nucleotides: TGTGCCAGCAGCTTACAGGGGGCCGTGCATGGGACTGAAGCTTTCTTT. Protein: CASSLQGAVHGTEAFF.

This chain links TRBV6-5 with TRBJ1-2; 8 nucleotides align to TRBD1. The CDR3 runs 16 residues. Germline trimming cut 0 bases from V and 5 bases from J; bases unmatched to any gene: 8. CDR1 is MNHEY, CDR2 SVGAGI, per germline. The CDR3 coding sequence is TGTGCCAGCAGTTACTCATCATGGCGACAGGGGTATGGCTACACCTTC. Its protein is CASSYSSWRQGYGYTF.

The rearrangement links TRBV2 to TRBJ1-2; D is ambiguous. Deletions cut 7 bases from V and 7 bases from J, with 19 bases between. Looked up from germline, CDR1 is SNHLY and CDR2 is FYNNEI. CDR3 length: 14 amino acids. The CDR3 DNA reads TGTGCCAGCACACTTGAGACGGGTTTAAGTGGCTACACCTTC. Protein sequence: CASTLETGLSGYTF. Filled out from reference TRBV2 and TRBJ1-2, the complete variable domain reads EPEVTQTPSHQVTQMGQEVILRCVPISNHLYFYWYRQILGQKVEFLVSFYNNEISEKSEIFDDQFSVERPDGSNFTLKIRSTKLEDSAMYFCASTLETGLSGYTFGSGTRLTVV.

The chain links TRBV4-1 to TRBJ1-3, with 7 bases identical to TRBD1. The CDR3 sequence is 17 residues long. Looked up from germline, CDR1 is MGHRA and CDR2 is YSYEKL. V shed 1 base, J shed 0 bases, and the junction held 6 bases outside the gene matches. The CDR3 here is CASSQVKGGPSGNTIYF. Here the CDR3 DNA reads TGCGCCAGCAGCCAAGTGAAAGGGGGCCCCTCTGGAAACACCATATATTTT.

The rearrangement uses TRBV27 and TRBJ2-7; D is unresolved. The CDR3 loop spans 12 amino acids. V lost 5 bases to trimming and J lost 0 bases, with 5 bases between them. CDR1 is MNHEY, CDR2 SMNVEV, per germline (reference sequence). The CDR3 coding sequence is TGTGCCAGCAGTCGCAGCTCCTACGAGCAGTACTTC. This sequence encodes CASSRSSYEQYF.

The chain recombines TRBV5-5 with TRBJ1-2; D possibly corresponds to TRBD1 (6 bases). The V end was cut by 4 bases, the J end by 5 bases, with 15 bases between. This CDR3 has 14 amino acids. Germline V gene data show CDR1 as SGHKS and CDR2 as YYEKEE (reference sequence). CDR3 protein: CASSPAGTRYGYTF. CDR3 sequence (DNA): TGTGCCAGCAGCCCCGCCGGGACAAGATATGGCTACACCTTC.

This chain uses TRBV6-5 with TRBJ1-6; D possibly corresponds to TRBD1 (5 bases). Germline V lookup: CDR1 MNHEY, CDR2 SVGAGI. V lost 0 bases and J 11 bases, leaving 8 bases between the germline ends. The CDR3 contains 13 residues. The CDR3 nucleotides read TGTGCCAGCAGTTACTCGACGGGGGCACCCCTCCACTTT. Translated: CASSYSTGAPLHF.

V and J are TRBV16 and TRBJ2-1; D perhaps matches TRBD1 (6 bases). With 4 bases removed from V and 2 bases from J, the gap between germline ends came to 15 bases. Germline V gene data show CDR1 as KGHSY and CDR2 as FQNENV. This CDR3 has 16 residues. The CDR3 coding sequence is TGTGCCAGCAGCCGACGTTGGACAGATACCTACAATGAGCAGTTCTTC. Translating gives CASSRRWTDTYNEQFF.

This sequence joins TRBV28 and TRBJ1-2; 10 bases are a match to TRBD1. The V segment lost 7 bases and the J segment 5 bases; nucleotides outside the gene matches: 4. The CDR3 contains 13 residues. CDR1 MDHEN and CDR2 SYDVKM come from the germline V gene. Here the CDR3 DNA reads TGTGCCAGCATCGAGGACAGGGGGTATGGCTACACCTTC. This encodes CASIEDRGYGYTF.

The chain employs TRBV7-6 and TRBJ1-4; 7 bases align to TRBD1. With V trimmed by 5 bases and J by 0 bases, 6 bases remained unmatched. This CDR3 comprises 16 residues. Germline assignment: CDR1 SGHVS and CDR2 FNYEAQ. CDR3 in amino acids: CASSGRGLATNEKLFF. The CDR3 DNA reads as TGTGCCAGCAGCGGTAGGGGGCTGGCAACTAATGAAAAACTGTTTTTT.

J is TRBJ1-2 and V is TRBV3-1 (or the pseudogene TRBV3-2); unclear D gene. The CDR3 is 13 residues long. Germline V gene sequence: CDR1 LGHDT, CDR2 YNNKEL (reference sequence). V was clipped by 8 bases and J by 4 bases, with 14 bases between them. The CDR3 nucleotides read TGTGCCAGCCGGGGTCCCCGAGCCTATGGCTACACCTTC. It encodes CASRGPRAYGYTF.

This rearrangement joins TRBV7-2 to TRBJ2-1; D is uncertain. The V gene lost 1 base and the J gene lost 4 bases, with 11 bases spanning the gap. The CDR3 has 15 amino acids. CDR1 is SGHTA and CDR2 is FQGNSA in the germline V gene. This chain's CDR3 is CASSLEAQQYNEQFF. As DNA, the CDR3 is TGTGCCAGCAGCTTAGAGGCACAACAGTACAATGAGCAGTTCTTC.

This clone showed up just a few times. The chain employs TRBV7-3 and TRBJ2-3; 10 bases agree with TRBD1. Trimming at V came to 1 base and at J to 1 base, leaving 8 bases not matched to a gene. The CDR3 totals 18 residues. Germline V CDR1 and CDR2: SGHTA, FQGTGA. CDR3 nucleotides: TGTGCCAGCAGCTTAATCCCGGACAGGGGGTTGGGCACAGATACGCAGTATTTT. Translation: CASSLIPDRGLGTDTQYF.

As regards this clone: The junction departs from the called germline gene at one end, perhaps through a read error. The rearrangement uses TRBV2 and TRBJ1-3, with no clear D. Germline V gives CDR1 SNHLY, CDR2 FYNNEI. The length of the CDR3 is 14 residues. The CDR3 spells CASREERTGNTIYF. The CDR3 DNA reads TGTGCCAGCAGAGAAGAGCGGACTGGAAACACCATATATTTT. Looking up the rest from reference TRBV2 and TRBJ1-3 gives the full variable domain: EPEVTQTPSHQVTQMGQEVILRCVPISNHLYFYWYRQILGQKVEFLVSFYNNEISEKSEIFDDQFSVERPDGSNFTLKIRSTKLEDSAMYFCASREERTGNTIYFGEGSWLTVV.

The rearrangement links TRBV6-5 to TRBJ1-1; D remains ambiguous. CDR1 and CDR2 from the germline V gene are MNHEY and SVGAGI. V was trimmed by 6 bases and J by 4 bases, leaving 15 bases between them. The CDR3 is 14 amino acids. For the CDR3, the DNA is TGTGCCAGCAGAGCGGGATCCGAGGGCACTGAAGCTTTCTTT. Translated, it gives CASRAGSEGTEAFF.

The chain combines TRBV20-1 with TRBJ1-1, with 9 bases aligning to TRBD1. Germline-derived CDR1 and CDR2 are DFQATT and SNEGSKA (reference sequence). V was clipped by 3 bases and J by 4 bases; unmatched bases: 12. The CDR3 loop spans 16 amino acids. Here the CDR3 DNA reads TGCAGTGCTAGTCCTCCGTCCGGGACAGGGCTCACTGAAGCTTTCTTT. Residues: CSASPPSGTGLTEAFF.

The chain recombines TRBV6-1 with TRBJ2-1, with 9 bases fitting TRBD1. Losses at the gene ends were 1 base for V and 2 bases for J; bases not matched to a gene: 6. Germline CDR1 MNHNS, CDR2 SASEGT. CDR3 length: 17 residues. The CDR3 is CASSEEDRGGTYNEQFF. CDR3 nucleotides: TGTGCCAGCAGTGAAGAGGACAGGGGAGGGACCTACAATGAGCAGTTCTTC.

Comments on this clone: This CDR3 is also generated by other DNA sequences in the sample. The V and J genes are TRBV10-1 and TRBJ2-7; TRBD1 might be the D (5 bases). The length of the CDR3 is 15 residues. V was pared by 0 bases and J by 3 bases, with 12 bases between. CDR1 WNHNN and CDR2 SYGVQD come from the germline V gene (reference sequence). CDR3 bases: TGCGCCAGCAGTGAGTCGGGGCAGGGAAGCTACGAGCAGTACTTC. This codes for CASSESGQGSYEQYF.

This rearrangement joins TRBV6-1 to TRBJ2-7; possible D gene TRBD2, 6 bases. V was pared by 4 bases and J by 3 bases, with 31 bases between. Germline V gene data show CDR1 as MNHNS and CDR2 as SASEGT. The CDR3 length is 20 residues. The CDR3 reads CASSGTGRERNIFGNYEQYF. DNA of the CDR3: TGTGCCAGCAGTGGCACGGGCCGGGAGAGAAATATATTCGGGAACTACGAGCAGTACTTC.

V usage is TRBV29-1 and J usage is TRBJ1-1, with a possible D match to TRBD1 (5 bases). The CDR3 loop spans 14 amino acids. Trimming shortened V by 6 bases and J by 5 bases, and 19 bases separated the two germline ends. The germline V gene encodes CDR1 SQVTM and CDR2 ANQGSEA. In DNA, the CDR3 is TGCAGCGTAACCACCGGGGGGGTAATGACTGAAGCTTTCTTT. It translates to CSVTTGGVMTEAFF.

The chain couples TRBV4-1 to TRBJ2-5; a weak D match, TRBD2 (6 bases). CDR3 size: 16 residues. The V gene's germline CDR1 is MGHRA and CDR2 YSYEKL. Trimming left V 1 base short and J 1 base short, with 13 bases between. CDR3 coding DNA: TGCGCCAGCAGCCAAGGACGGGGGACCTCCCAAGAGACCCAGTACTTC. Residues: CASSQGRGTSQETQYF.